Listed below are T cell receptor beta chains from one sample, sequenced in a study of PD-1 blockade in classical Hodgkin lymphoma. The data were produced by immunoSEQ multiplex PCR, yet TCRdb's version contains in-frame clones alone and is incomplete. The table has more than 10,000 clones, around 80% seen once; the top ten hold less than 25%. This material consisted of peripheral blood mononuclear cells (PBMCs), taken at baseline. These receptors originate from a human donor with classical Hodgkin lymphoma. The CDR3 runs from the conserved cysteine through the conserved F or W. D genes are given only for firm matches. Clone size is stated in some rows and not others, as once, few, many or a class when expanded.

v_gene	d_gene	abundance	j_gene	CDR3aa	CDR3nt
TRBV19	TRBD2	.	TRBJ2-1	CASSAGLAGRTAREQFF	TGTGCCAGTAGCGCGGGACTAGCGGGACGCACCGCACGGGAGCAGTTCTTC
TRBV29-1	TRBD1	.	TRBJ2-3	CSVSRGQDTQYF	TGCAGCGTTTCCAGGGGGCAAGATACGCAGTATTTT
TRBV12-5	.	.	TRBJ1-2	CASGLFGVNYGYTF	TGTGCTAGTGGTTTGTTCGGGGTTAACTATGGCTACACCTTC
TRBV5-1	.	.	TRBJ1-2	CASSAEGSYGYTF	TGCGCCAGCAGCGCGGAGGGATCCTATGGCTACACCTTC
TRBV15	.	.	TRBJ1-5	CATSRILEGINQPQHF	TGTGCCACCAGCAGGATACTCGAGGGGATCAATCAGCCCCAGCATTTT
TRBV20-1	.	few	TRBJ1-1	CSASDTEAFF	TGCAGTGCTAGCGACACTGAAGCTTTCTTT
TRBV13	.	.	TRBJ1-6	CASSSGGAGGNSPLHF	TGTGCCAGCAGCTCGGGGGGCGCGGGGGGTAATTCACCCCTCCACTTT
TRBV6-1	.	.	TRBJ2-5	CASSDSPVWGRRETQYF	TGTGCCAGCAGTGATAGTCCAGTTTGGGGGCGCAGGGAGACCCAGTACTTC
TRBV19	.	.	TRBJ1-4	CASSIGRHGEKLFF	TGTGCCAGTAGTATAGGCCGGCACGGGGAAAAACTGTTTTTT
TRBV15	.	.	TRBJ2-7	CATSRDLSIDEQYF	TGTGCCACCAGCAGAGATCTCTCCATCGACGAGCAGTACTTC
TRBV11-2	.	.	TRBJ2-1	CASSSSLRGAYNEQFF	TGTGCCAGCAGCTCCTCGCTACGGGGAGCCTACAATGAGCAGTTCTTC
TRBV25-1	.	once	TRBJ1-5	CASSEGGISNQPQHF	TGTGCCAGCAGTGAGGGCGGGATTAGCAATCAGCCCCAGCATTTT
TRBV19	TRBD2	.	TRBJ2-1	CASSIFGREAAYNEQFF	TGTGCCAGTAGTATCTTCGGACGGGAGGCCGCCTACAATGAGCAGTTCTTC
TRBV21-1	.	.	TRBJ1-5	CASTRKVGQGRSNQPQHF	TGTGCCAGCACTAGAAAGGTAGGACAGGGTCGTAGCAATCAGCCCCAGCATTTT
TRBV5-1	.	.	TRBJ2-5	CASSLGRGQETQYF	TGCGCCAGCAGCTTGGGCAGGGGACAAGAGACCCAGTACTTC
TRBV27	.	.	TRBJ2-7	CASSSPNRDEQYF	TGTGCCAGCAGTTCCCCGAACAGGGACGAGCAGTACTTC
TRBV10-2	TRBD1	.	TRBJ1-6	CASKEQGWDSPLHF	TGCGCCAGCAAGGAACAGGGGTGGGATTCACCCCTCCACTTT
TRBV9	.	.	TRBJ1-4	CASSSRGGTGNEKLFF	TGTGCCAGCAGCTCCCGAGGGGGAACAGGAAATGAAAAACTGTTTTTT
TRBV7-8	.	.	TRBJ1-2	CASSLEGVVFEPQGLRDYGYTF	TGTGCCAGCAGCTTAGAGGGGGTAGTATTCGAGCCTCAGGGTCTGCGGGACTATGGCTACACCTTC
TRBV7-9	.	.	TRBJ1-3	CASSGGRNSGNTIYF	TGTGCCAGCAGCGGGGGCAGGAACTCTGGAAACACCATATATTTT
TRBV19	TRBD1	.	TRBJ1-1	CASSTTGGIGAFF	TGTGCCAGTAGTACGACAGGGGGCATCGGAGCTTTCTTT
TRBV7-9	.	.	TRBJ1-5	CASSLAGDQPQHF	TGTGCCAGCAGCTTAGCTGGGGATCAGCCCCAGCATTTT
TRBV6-6	.	few	TRBJ2-2	CASSTGWELFF	TGTGCCAGCAGCACAGGGTGGGAGCTGTTTTTT
TRBV27	TRBD1	.	TRBJ1-2	CASSPDRVNGYTF	TGTGCCAGCAGCCCCGACAGGGTAAATGGCTACACCTTC
TRBV6-9	TRBD1	.	TRBJ2-7	CASRNARQGKEPYEQYF	TGTGCCAGCAGAAACGCGAGACAGGGGAAGGAGCCCTACGAGCAGTACTTC
TRBV6-1	TRBD2	once	TRBJ2-3	CASSGLAGSTGDTQYF	TGTGCCAGCAGTGGACTAGCGGGTTCGACCGGAGATACGCAGTATTTT
TRBV9	.	.	TRBJ2-3	CASSVAGGEKRTDTQYF	TGTGCCAGCAGCGTAGCCGGGGGAGAGAAGAGGACAGATACGCAGTATTTT
TRBV19	.	.	TRBJ2-5	CASSILPGPKETQYF	TGTGCCAGTAGTATTCTCCCGGGACCCAAAGAGACCCAGTACTTC
TRBV6-6	.	.	TRBJ1-6	CASSYGHHNSPLHF	TGTGCCAGCAGTTATGGGCATCATAATTCACCCCTCCACTTT
TRBV10-1	TRBD1	medium-sized	TRBJ2-7	CASSDPGTGVYEQYF	TGCGCCAGCAGTGACCCCGGGACAGGGGTATACGAGCAGTACTTC
TRBV2	TRBD1	.	TRBJ1-2	CASRGDRGQGGYGYTF	TGTGCCAGCAGGGGGGACAGGGGGCAAGGAGGCTATGGCTACACCTTC
TRBV6-1	.	.	TRBJ1-3	CASGGVWDEDSGNTIYF	TGTGCCAGCGGTGGGGTTTGGGACGAAGACTCTGGAAACACCATATATTTT
TRBV4-1	.	.	TRBJ2-3	CASSQGLTDTQYF	TGCGCCAGCAGCCAAGGGTTGACAGATACGCAGTATTTT
TRBV5-6	TRBD1	.	TRBJ2-4	CASSYSGTGGIQYF	TGTGCCAGCAGCTACTCCGGGACAGGGGGCATTCAGTACTTC
TRBV2	.	.	TRBJ1-4	CASAGPYVEKLFF	TGTGCCAGCGCGGGCCCATACGTAGAAAAACTGTTTTTT
TRBV7-2	TRBD2	.	TRBJ2-3	CASSSPRSGRASGDTQYF	TGTGCCAGCAGCTCCCCTCGGAGCGGGAGGGCCTCCGGAGATACGCAGTATTTT
TRBV19	.	.	TRBJ1-1	CASTTVTAEAFF	TGTGCCAGCACCACTGTGACAGCTGAAGCTTTCTTT
TRBV27	.	.	TRBJ1-6	CASSPWTPRTLQGVSHSPLHF	TGTGCCAGCAGTCCGTGGACACCCCGAACTTTGCAAGGAGTCTCCCATTCACCCCTCCACTTT
TRBV19	.	.	TRBJ2-2	CASKETVDTGELFF	TGTGCCAGTAAGGAGACGGTGGACACCGGGGAGCTGTTTTTT
TRBV4-3	.	.	TRBJ2-2	CASSQGRNTGELFF	TGCGCCAGCAGCCAGGGGAGGAACACCGGGGAGCTGTTTTTT
TRBV13	.	.	TRBJ2-1	CASSPPGPYYNEQFF	TGTGCCAGCAGCCCCCCGGGCCCATACTACAATGAGCAGTTCTTC